This T cell receptor (beta chain) derives from a study of blood T cell repertoires in COVID-19. Study-wide background: T cells, B-cell-depleted T cells, or PBMCs supplied cDNA or gDNA.

Using immunoSEQ multiplex PCR, the repertoire was profiled, and TCRdb retains in-frame clones only, with some absent. The sample holds some 200,000 clones, around 80% seen once. One Seattle source followed patients from active infection through their disease course. The CDR3 loop spans 14 amino acids. Germline-derived CDR1 and CDR2 are MNHNY and SVGAGI (reference sequence). Trimming removed 0 bases at V and 5 bases at J, with 7 bases between. The material sequenced was peripheral blood. The J gene is TRBJ1-4, the V gene TRBV6-6; TRBD1 might be the D (6 bases). This receptor was identified in a woman between 65 and 79 years old with COVID-19, enrolled during active disease. The CDR3 here is CASSYSDRNEKLFF. The CDR3 DNA reads as TGTGCCAGCAGTTACTCCGACAGGAATGAAAAACTGTTTTTT.